This T cell receptor beta chain was observed in a study of blood T cell repertoires in COVID-19. Overall study: Recovered Cohort 3 donors showed two negative PCRs, clearance, or symptom resolution. Acute and convalescent COVID-19 specimens originated in the United States, Italy and Spain.

Participant reports of clinical history set cohort assignment. As originally analysed: The authors estimated nucleated cell counts from reference gene primer amplification. Clones were read by immunoSEQ multiplex PCR, and TCRdb kept only the in-frame ones, dropping some. For V, J and clone size, that table is used; D and trimming come from the DNA. The table records under 150,000 clones, around 82% of them present only once. The germline gives CDR1 SGHDN, CDR2 FVKESK. The CDR3 is made up of 14 amino acids. Trimming cost V 4 bases and J 8 bases, with 17 bases left between them. The sample taken for sequencing was PBMCs or T cells enriched from blood (not recorded which). The V gene is TRBV14, the J gene TRBJ1-2, with D possibly TRBD1 on 6 matching bases. The sequence was obtained from a man aged 45 to 65 in a cohort exposed to, infected with or recovered from COVID-19 (not recorded which). The chain's CDR3 is CASSRRQVYWGYTF. CDR3 DNA: TGTGCCAGCAGCCGACGACAGGTTTATTGGGGCTACACCTTC.